One and the same sample provided the 3 T cell receptor beta chains below, sequenced in a study of blood T cell repertoires in COVID-19. The data were produced by immunoSEQ multiplex PCR, yet TCRdb's version contains in-frame clones alone and is incomplete. The table lists over 60,000 clones, around 84% of them singletons. Sequenced material: peripheral blood. The receptors originated from a man between 65 and 85 years old with active or convalescent COVID-19.

V is TRBV6-4 and J is TRBJ2-1; the match to TRBD1 covers 9 bases. There are 14 residues in the CDR3. V lost 4 bases, J lost 4 bases, and 2 bases stayed unmatched. Germline assignment: CDR1 MRHNA and CDR2 SNTAGT. In DNA form, the CDR3 reads TGTGCCAGCAGTGGGGGACAGGGATACAATGAGCAGTTCTTC. The encoded protein is CASSGGQGYNEQFF.

Turning to this clone: An end of the junction does not agree with germline; a read error may underlie this. The rearrangement joins TRBV7-7 to TRBJ2-5; 8 bases are a match to TRBD2. The germline gives CDR1 SSHAT, CDR2 FNYEAQ (reference sequence). CDR3 length equals 14 residues. In DNA, the CDR3 is TGTGCTAGCAGCCAGGGACTAGAACAAGAGACCCAGTACTTC. As protein: CASSQGLEQETQYF.

V gene TRBV27 combines with J gene TRBJ1-2; D gene ambiguous. V was shortened by 1 base and J by 4 bases, with 16 bases between the two germline ends. Germline loops: CDR1 MNHEY, CDR2 SMNVEV (reference sequence). The CDR3 is 16 residues long. CDR3 region: CASSLLDGAGFYGYTF. The DNA of the CDR3 is TGTGCCAGCAGTTTATTAGATGGAGCGGGCTTCTATGGCTACACCTTC.